The rows below give T cell receptor beta chains drawn from one sample of a study of neurological immune-mediated disorders. TCRdb re-called the 5' RACE reads through MiXCR, storing one row per CDR3 protein. The repertoire has about 45,000 distinct CDR3 sequences, under 25% of them found once; the top ten carry about 4.5%. The sample taken for sequencing was PBMCs. Receptors originate from a man aged 60-69 years with HTLV-1-associated myelopathy (HAM/TSP). CDR3s include the opening cysteine and the closing phenylalanine or tryptophan. D genes are given only for firm matches. Some rows have no size entry. The others give once, few or many, or a class for an expanded clone.

>TRBJ1-4|.|.|TRBV2
TGTGCCAGCAGTGAAGAGGGGGAAAAACTGTTTTTT
CASSEEGEKLFF
>TRBJ1-5|many|.|TRBV5-6
TGTGCCAGCAGCCGGGGGATAGCCGAGCCCCAGCATTTT
CASSRGIAEPQHF
>TRBJ2-1|many|.|TRBV12-3/TRBV12-4
TGTGCCAGCAGTTTCAGGGGCTCCTACAATGAGCAGTTCTTC
CASSFRGSYNEQFF
>TRBJ2-3|.|.|TRBV18
TGTGCCAGCTCACCGGTCGGCGGGAGCACAGATACGCAGTATTTT
CASSPVGGSTDTQYF
>TRBJ2-3|.|TRBD2|TRBV20-1
TGCAGTGCTCTAGCGGGCACAAGAGATACGCAGTATTTT
CSALAGTRDTQYF
>TRBJ2-2|.|.|TRBV18
TGTGCCAGCTCACCACGTTGGCAATCGAACACCGGGGAGCTGTTTTTT
CASSPRWQSNTGELFF
>TRBJ1-1|many|TRBD1|TRBV7-8
TGTGCCAGCAGCCTCCGGGACAGGGGGTCGAACACTGAAGCTTTCTTT
CASSLRDRGSNTEAFF
>TRBJ2-3|many|TRBD2|TRBV20-1
TGCAGCCCGGGACTAGCGGGATCAGATACGCAGTATTTT
CSPGLAGSDTQYF
>TRBJ2-7|many|.|TRBV6-6
TGTGCCAGCAGTTACCCGGGACAAGGGAACGAGCAGTACTTC
CASSYPGQGNEQYF
>TRBJ2-1|many|TRBD1|TRBV28
TGTGCCAGCAGTTTCCTAGCACGAGGGGGCGAGCAGTTCTTC
CASSFLARGGEQFF
>TRBJ2-1|many|TRBD2|TRBV5-1
TGCGCCAGCAGCTTGTTACCTCGGACTAGCGGGAATCTTGAGCAGTTCTTC
CASSLLPRTSGNLEQFF